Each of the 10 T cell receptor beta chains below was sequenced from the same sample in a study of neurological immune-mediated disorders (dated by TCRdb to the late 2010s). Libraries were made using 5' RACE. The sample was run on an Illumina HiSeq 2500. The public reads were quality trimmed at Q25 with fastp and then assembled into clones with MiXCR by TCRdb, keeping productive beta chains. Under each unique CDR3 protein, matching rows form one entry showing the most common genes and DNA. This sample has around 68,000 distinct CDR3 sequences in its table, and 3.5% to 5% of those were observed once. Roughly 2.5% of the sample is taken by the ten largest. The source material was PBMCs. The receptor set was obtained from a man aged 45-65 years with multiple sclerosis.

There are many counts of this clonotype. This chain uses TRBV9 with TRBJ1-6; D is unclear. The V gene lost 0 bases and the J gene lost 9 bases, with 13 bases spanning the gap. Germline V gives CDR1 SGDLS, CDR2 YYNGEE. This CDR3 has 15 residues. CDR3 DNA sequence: TGTGCCAGCAGCGTAGACAGTGGGTTACGTTCACCCCTCCACTTT. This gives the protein CASSVDSGLRSPLHF. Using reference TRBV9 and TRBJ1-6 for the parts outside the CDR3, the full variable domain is DSGVTQTPKHLITATGQRVTLRCSPRSGDLSVYWYQQSLDQGLQFLIQYYNGEERAKGNILERFSAQQFPDLHSELNLSSLELGDSALYFCASSVDSGLRSPLHFGNGTRLTVT.

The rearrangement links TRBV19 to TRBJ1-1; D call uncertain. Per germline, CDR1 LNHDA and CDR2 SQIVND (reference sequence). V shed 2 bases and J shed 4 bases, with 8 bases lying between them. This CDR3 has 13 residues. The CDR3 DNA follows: TGTGCCAGTAGTATATACGCCACCACTGAAGCTTTCTTT. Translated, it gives CASSIYATTEAFF. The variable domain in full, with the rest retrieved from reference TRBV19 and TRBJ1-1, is DGGITQSPKYLFRKEGQNVTLSCEQNLNHDAMYWYRQDPGQGLRLIYYSQIVNDFQKGDIAEGYSVSREKKESFPLTVTSAQKNPTAFYLCASSIYATTEAFFGQGTRLTVV.

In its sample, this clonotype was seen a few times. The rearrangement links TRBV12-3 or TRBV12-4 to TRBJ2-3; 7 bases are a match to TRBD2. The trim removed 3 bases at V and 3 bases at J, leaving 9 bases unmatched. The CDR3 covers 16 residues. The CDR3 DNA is TGTGCCAGCAGTTTTTCCAGCGGGGAGGGGACAGATACGCAGTATTTT. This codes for CASSFSSGEGTDTQYF.

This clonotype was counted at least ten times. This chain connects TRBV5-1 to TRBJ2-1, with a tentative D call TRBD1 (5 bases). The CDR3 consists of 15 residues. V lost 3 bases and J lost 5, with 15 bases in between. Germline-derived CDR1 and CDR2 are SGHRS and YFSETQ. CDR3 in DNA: TGCGCCAGCAGCTGGGAAATAGGACAAAACAATGAGCAGTTCTTC. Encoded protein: CASSWEIGQNNEQFF. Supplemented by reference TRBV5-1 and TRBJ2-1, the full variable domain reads KAGVTQTPRYLIKTRGQQVTLSCSPISGHRSVSWYQQTPGQGLQFLFEYFSETQRNKGNFPGRFSGRQFSNSRSEMNVSTLELGDSALYLCASSWEIGQNNEQFFGPGTRLTVL.

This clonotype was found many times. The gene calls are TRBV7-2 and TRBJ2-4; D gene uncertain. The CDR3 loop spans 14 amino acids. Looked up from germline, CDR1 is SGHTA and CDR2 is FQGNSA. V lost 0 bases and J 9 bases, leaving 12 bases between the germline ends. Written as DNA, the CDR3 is TGTGCCAGCAGCTTAGCGTTGGTTGGTGGCATTCAGTACTTC. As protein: CASSLALVGGIQYF.

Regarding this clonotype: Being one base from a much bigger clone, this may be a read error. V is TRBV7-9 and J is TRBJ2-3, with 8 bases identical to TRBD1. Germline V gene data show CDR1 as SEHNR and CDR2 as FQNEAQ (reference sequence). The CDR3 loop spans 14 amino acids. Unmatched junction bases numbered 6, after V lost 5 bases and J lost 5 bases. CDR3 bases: TGTGCCAGCAGCCCGGCAGGGGGCAGAGATACGCAGTATTTT. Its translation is CASSPAGGRDTQYF.

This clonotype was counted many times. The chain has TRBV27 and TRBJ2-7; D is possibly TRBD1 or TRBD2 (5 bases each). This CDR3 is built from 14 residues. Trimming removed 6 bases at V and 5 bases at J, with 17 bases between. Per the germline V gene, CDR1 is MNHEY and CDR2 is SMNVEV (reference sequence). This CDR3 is CASSPSFGGNEQYF. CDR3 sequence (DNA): TGTGCCAGCAGCCCTTCTTTTGGGGGAAACGAGCAGTACTTC.

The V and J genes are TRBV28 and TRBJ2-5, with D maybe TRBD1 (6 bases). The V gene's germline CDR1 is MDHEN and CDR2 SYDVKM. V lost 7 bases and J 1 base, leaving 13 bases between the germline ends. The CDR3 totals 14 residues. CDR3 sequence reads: CASKGGGSQETQYF. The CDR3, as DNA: TGTGCCAGCAAAGGGGGTGGCAGCCAAGAGACCCAGTACTTC.

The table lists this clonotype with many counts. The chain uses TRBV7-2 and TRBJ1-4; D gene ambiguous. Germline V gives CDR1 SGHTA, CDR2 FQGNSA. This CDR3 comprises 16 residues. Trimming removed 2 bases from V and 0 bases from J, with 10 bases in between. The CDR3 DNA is TGTGCCAGCAGCTTACTTCGGGTTGCAACTAATGAAAAACTGTTTTTT. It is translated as CASSLLRVATNEKLFF.

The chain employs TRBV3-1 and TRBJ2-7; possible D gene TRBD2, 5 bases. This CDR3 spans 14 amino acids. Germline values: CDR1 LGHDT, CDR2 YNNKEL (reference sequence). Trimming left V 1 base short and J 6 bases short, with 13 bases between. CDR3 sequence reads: CASSQAGKILEQYF. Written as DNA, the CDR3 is TGTGCCAGCAGCCAAGCGGGAAAGATCCTCGAGCAGTACTTC.